This T cell receptor (beta chain) was documented in a study of T cell clones after liver transplantation. On the study more broadly: Post-transplant blood was tracked for graft-donor-reactive T cell clones identified in a pre-transplant mixed lymphocyte reaction. At least one year of complete immunosuppression withdrawal without enzymes over twice normal defined tolerance. Three of the eight recipients were HCV-positive; the rest had non-autoimmune, non-viral transplant indications.

Profiling relied on immunoSEQ multiplex PCR, and the TCRdb table lists in-frame clones only, not all of them. The data hold roughly 67,000 clones, with over 90% observed a single time. V lost 6 bases and J lost 1; bases outside the gene matches: 5. From germline, CDR1 is LNHDA and CDR2 SQIVND (reference sequence). There are 14 residues in the CDR3. The sequences come from CD4+ T cells from blood, collected around 25 months after liver transplant. This receptor was obtained from a human patient who received a liver transplant. Among the T cells, some may be from the graft donor. The chain carries TRBV19 and TRBJ2-5; 7 bases agree with TRBD1. The CDR3 bases are TGTGCCAGTAGCCAGACAGGGACCCAAGAGACCCAGTACTTC. Translation: CASSQTGTQETQYF. Full variable domain (missing parts from reference TRBV19 and TRBJ2-5): DGGITQSPKYLFRKEGQNVTLSCEQNLNHDAMYWYRQDPGQGLRLIYYSQIVNDFQKGDIAEGYSVSREKKESFPLTVTSAQKNPTAFYLCASSQTGTQETQYFGPGTRLLVL.